The next 20 T cell receptor beta chains were all read from a single sample in a study of vaccination and CD4 T cells after COVID-19. No antigens are known for them. Treatment reported: roughly 11-day PBMC culture with coronavirus spike peptide pools or control peptides (ViraFEST assay). Researchers used the Oncomine TCR Beta short-read assay to sequence DNA from cultured CD4+ T cells. TCRdb used MiXCR to reprocess the PCR reads, holding one entry per CDR3 protein. The profile covers 15,000 or so distinct CDR3 sequences, with 65% to 80% appearing a single time and approximately 15% taken by the ten largest. Sequenced sample: CD4+ T cells from blood, cultured in vitro. These receptors were taken from a human donor who had recovered from COVID-19.

This chain connects TRBV7-2 to TRBJ2-5; D is possibly TRBD1 (5 bases). The CDR3 contains 13 residues. Deletions cut 7 bases from V and 2 bases from J, with 11 bases between. Germline V gene lookup returns CDR1 SGHTA and CDR2 FQGNSA. The CDR3 loop reads CASTRVGQETQYF. The CDR3 DNA reads TGTGCCAGCACCAGGGTGGGGCAAGAGACCCAGTACTTC. Combining the CDR3 with reference TRBV7-2 and TRBJ2-5 gives the whole variable domain GAGVSQSPSNKVTEKGKDVELRCDPISGHTALYWYRQSLGQGLEFLIYFQGNSAPDKSGLPSDRFSAERTGGSVSTLTIQRTQQEDSAVYLCASTRVGQETQYFGPGTRLLVL.

This clonotype was recorded a few times. The chain couples TRBV7-2 to TRBJ2-3; no reliable D call. Trimming removed 5 bases from V and 3 bases from J, with 6 bases in between. The CDR3 runs to 12 residues. The germline gives CDR1 SGHTA, CDR2 FQGNSA. The CDR3 region is CASSTYTDTQYF. The CDR3 bases are TGTGCCAGCAGCACGTATACAGATACGCAGTATTTT.

V usage is TRBV11-1 and J usage is TRBJ2-7; tentative D call: TRBD1 (6 bases). Germline-derived CDR1 and CDR2 are SGHAT and FQDESV (reference sequence). Trimming pared 5 bases from V and 3 bases from J, leaving 14 bases between. This CDR3 spans 14 amino acids. The CDR3 nucleotides read TGTGCCAGCAGCCCCCCCGGGACAATCTACGAGCAGTACTTC. It specifies CASSPPGTIYEQYF. Full variable domain (outside the CDR3, taken from reference TRBV11-1 and TRBJ2-7): EAEVAQSPRYKITEKSQAVAFWCDPISGHATLYWYRQILGQGPELLVQFQDESVVDDSQLPKDRFSAERLKGVDSTLKIQPAELGDSAMYLCASSPPGTIYEQYFGPGTRLTVT.

The chain employs TRBV7-3 and TRBJ2-2; D is unclear. There are 13 residues in the CDR3. The germline CDR1 and CDR2 sequences are SGHTA and FQGTGA. V was pared by 1 base and J by 6 bases, with 6 bases between. The CDR3 reads CASSLRGPGELFF. The CDR3 region has the DNA TGTGCCAGCAGCTTAAGAGGCCCCGGGGAGCTGTTTTTT.

The genes are TRBV12-3 or TRBV12-4 and TRBJ2-7; D is unresolved. The CDR3 covers 13 residues. V was shortened by 7 bases and J by 4 bases, with 14 bases between the two germline ends. This CDR3 is CASTLNYRYEQYF. The CDR3 DNA is TGTGCCAGCACCCTCAACTACCGATACGAGCAGTACTTC.

The chain links TRBV27 to TRBJ1-1; D might be TRBD1 (6 bases). V dropped 6 bases and J dropped 2 bases, with 16 bases sitting between them. Germline CDR1 and CDR2: MNHEY and SMNVEV (reference sequence). The CDR3 is made up of 15 amino acids. DNA of the CDR3: TGTGCCAGCAGGTCGCGGGGGGCCATAAACACTGAAGCTTTCTTT. It encodes CASRSRGAINTEAFF.

In DNA, the CDR3 is TGTGCCACGGCAGGGGGAGGGTTCGAGCAGTACTTC. Its protein is CATAGGGFEQYF. This chain connects TRBV6-1 to TRBJ2-7, with D perhaps matching TRBD1 or TRBD2 (7 bases each). CDR1 MNHNS and CDR2 SASEGT come from the germline V gene. Between the trimmed V and J ends, which lost 10 bases and 6 bases, there was a span of 16 bases. CDR3 size: 12 residues.

The chain combines TRBV20-1 with TRBJ1-2; D perhaps matches TRBD1 (6 bases). With 5 bases removed from V and 8 bases from J, the gap between germline ends came to 21 bases. In germline, CDR1 is DFQATT, CDR2 SNEGSKA (reference sequence). The CDR3 extends over 14 amino acids. The CDR3 DNA reads as TGCAGTGCTTCCCCCGGGACACCCTCCCGCGGCTACACCTTC. Amino acid sequence: CSASPGTPSRGYTF.

Notes on this clonotype: A junction end diverges from the germline sequence, so it may reflect a read error. The chain uses TRBV7-7 and TRBJ2-5, with D possibly matching TRBD2 (6 bases). This CDR3 comprises 13 residues. Germline lookup yields CDR1 SSHAT and CDR2 FNYEAQ (reference sequence). The CDR3 sequence: CASSRDFGETQYF. The CDR3 nucleotides read TGTGCTAGCAGCCGGGACTTCGGGGAGACCCAGTACTTC.

The chain employs TRBV7-9 and TRBJ1-2; a weak D match, TRBD1 (5 bases). The length of the CDR3 is 12 residues. Trimming left V 5 bases short and J 8 bases short, with 12 bases between. CDR1 is SEHNR, CDR2 FQNEAQ, per germline (reference sequence). CDR3 region: CASSPSGGGYTF. As DNA, the CDR3 is TGTGCCAGCAGCCCCTCGGGGGGAGGCTACACCTTC.

This clonotype turned up a few times. The J gene is TRBJ2-2, the V gene TRBV20-1; maybe TRBD2 (6 bases). CDR3 length equals 15 residues. V lost 5 bases and J 6 bases, leaving 19 bases between the germline ends. Germline CDR1 DFQATT, CDR2 SNEGSKA (reference sequence). The CDR3 region has the DNA TGCAGTGCTGGAGGGACCACAGGAATCTCCGGGGAGCTGTTTTTT. It encodes CSAGGTTGISGELFF.

This rearrangement joins TRBV20-1 to TRBJ2-7; D tentatively fits TRBD1 or TRBD2 (7 bases each). The CDR3 has 15 residues. V was cut by 6 bases and J by 0 bases, with 18 bases left in between. The germline V gene has CDR1 DFQATT and CDR2 SNEGSKA (reference sequence). The DNA of the CDR3 is TGCAGTGCCAGGGGGTTAGCGGGCCGCTCCTACGAGCAGTACTTC. Protein product: CSARGLAGRSYEQYF.

Turning to this clonotype: The CDR3 end shows no conserved phenylalanine or tryptophan, and so a read error is likely. No DNA is shown, since the ends of the CDR3 on it are uncertain; the CDR3 is the one TCRdb lists. The CDR3 loop is CASSLRGRL. This chain joins TRBV10-2 and TRBJ2-1; the D call TRBD1 from the table was never checked on the DNA. CDR1 is WSHSY and CDR2 is SAAADI in the germline V gene. Termini included, the CDR3 measures 9 amino acids.

This clonotype occurred once. This chain links TRBV18 with TRBJ1-3; D gene ambiguous. With 2 bases removed from V and 0 bases from J, the gap between germline ends came to 5 bases. Germline V gene lookup returns CDR1 KGHSH and CDR2 LQKENI. The CDR3 covers 14 residues. This CDR3 reads CASSPEGSGNTIYF. The CDR3, as DNA: TGTGCCAGCTCACCAGAGGGCTCTGGAAACACCATATATTTT.

J is TRBJ1-5 and V is TRBV24-1, with D possibly matching TRBD1 (6 bases). The CDR3 totals 15 residues. Trimming pared 2 bases from V and 10 bases from J, leaving 17 bases between. The germline CDR1 and CDR2 sequences are KGHDR and SFDVKD. The DNA of the CDR3 is TGTGCCACCAGTGATTCAAGAACAGGGATGGGACCCCAGCATTTT. This gives the protein CATSDSRTGMGPQHF.

The J gene is TRBJ2-3, the V gene TRBV24-1; 9 positions agree with TRBD1. The CDR3 consists of 15 residues. The V and J ends lost 6 bases and 4 bases, in that order; junction bases with no gene match: 7. Germline V gene data show CDR1 as KGHDR and CDR2 as SFDVKD. Here the CDR3 DNA reads TGTGCCACCAGTACCGGGACAGGGCTACCAGATACGCAGTATTTT. It encodes CATSTGTGLPDTQYF.

The chain uses TRBV20-1 and TRBJ1-5; 10 positions agree with TRBD1. Trimming at V came to 5 bases and at J to 7 bases, leaving 11 bases not matched to a gene. Germline V lookup: CDR1 DFQATT, CDR2 SNEGSKA (reference sequence). CDR3 length: 15 amino acids. CDR3 bases: TGCAGTGCTTCGCGGGGACAGGGGTCGCGCCAGCCCCAGCATTTT. This sequence encodes CSASRGQGSRQPQHF.

CDR3 in DNA: TGTGCCACCAGTGATTCAACAGCTATCTATGGCTACACCTTC. Translated, it gives CATSDSTAIYGYTF. The rearrangement uses TRBV24-1 and TRBJ1-2; D gene ambiguous. CDR3 size: 14 residues. Trimming took off 2 bases at V and 4 bases at J, with 10 bases between the two ends. Germline V gene sequence: CDR1 KGHDR, CDR2 SFDVKD.

This chain links TRBV19 with TRBJ2-5; the match to TRBD2 covers 7 bases. Looked up from germline, CDR1 is LNHDA and CDR2 is SQIVND (reference sequence). The J segment lost 4 bases and the V segment lost 9 bases, leaving 5 bases of the junction unmatched. CDR3 length: 12 residues. Here the CDR3 reads CASASGGETQYF. CDR3 DNA sequence: TGTGCCAGCGCTAGCGGAGGAGAGACCCAGTACTTC.

V usage is TRBV2 and J usage is TRBJ1-5; 9 bases line up with TRBD1. The CDR3 has 15 residues. Germline lookup yields CDR1 SNHLY and CDR2 FYNNEI. Trimming cost V 5 bases and J 6 bases; bases outside gene matches: 8. DNA for the CDR3: TGTGCCAGCAGTCCGGGACAGGGAATGGTTCAGCCCCAGCATTTT. This gives the protein CASSPGQGMVQPQHF.